This TCR beta chain appears in the sequencing data of a study of blood T cells in healthy people across ages. Germline V CDR1 and CDR2: SGHTA, FQGNSA. Trimming left V 7 bases short and J 2 bases short, with 14 bases between. This CDR3 contains 14 residues. Only a few counts were recorded for this clonotype. Its antigen is not identified. Study results and caveats: Both higher diversity and more naive CD4+ cells marked long-lived donors when set against aged donors. Observed TCR beta diversity per million T cells went down as age went up. This fall followed a roughly linear course with age.

Sample-barcoded 5' priming and a J-beta primer mix drove a second PCR of roughly 6 to 12 cycles. A single record per CDR3 protein comes from TCRdb applying MiXCR to the 5' RACE reads. The sample yields 750,000 to 1,000,000 distinct CDR3 sequences, roughly 28% seen once. The same specimen was also included in a second study, on T cells of mothers and their children. From that paper: Once extracted, all RNA went into cDNA synthesis at approximately 1.6 ug per 15 ul.

This chain connects TRBV7-2 to TRBJ1-1; D possibly corresponds to TRBD1 (5 bases). Material: blood. The clonotype comes from a woman aged 40-49 years in good health. In nucleotides, the CDR3 is TGTGCCAGCAATCACGACAGACAAAACACTGAAGCTTTCTTT. Translated: CASNHDRQNTEAFF.